This passage covers 21 T cell receptor beta chains from one sample sequenced in a study of blood T cell repertoires in COVID-19 (dated by TCRdb to 2018 to 2021). Library construction relied on the immunoSEQ multiplex PCR assay. TCRdb obtained this table from immuneACCESS and retained in-frame rearrangements with V and J assigned. These tables miss some clones; where compared with another copy, unresolved V genes account for less than half of the shortfall, and the remainder is unexplained. In this sample the table shows about 180,000 clones, 75% to 80% of which occur a single time. Approximately 26% of the sample is taken by the ten largest. Input material: peripheral blood. The source of these receptors is a woman in her 70s with acute or convalescent COVID-19.

The CDR3 loop is CASSLHGTDTDTQYF. CDR3 nucleotide sequence: TGTGCCAGCAGCTTACATGGGACAGACACAGATACGCAGTATTTT. This sequence joins TRBV7-9 and TRBJ2-3; 7 nucleotides agree with TRBD1. CDR1 is SEHNR, CDR2 FQNEAQ, per germline (reference sequence). J lost 2 bases, V lost 2 bases, and 4 bases had no gene match. This CDR3 is 15 amino acids long.

This sequence joins TRBV9 and TRBJ2-3; TRBD2 matches at 9 bases. Germline V gene lookup returns CDR1 SGDLS and CDR2 YYNGEE. CDR3 length: 15 residues. After removal of 6 bases from V and 5 bases from J, the junction contained 10 bases not matched to a gene. The CDR3 sequence is CASNKRTSEGDTQYF. In DNA form, the CDR3 reads TGTGCCAGCAACAAAAGGACTAGCGAGGGAGATACGCAGTATTTT.

With regard to this clone: A much larger clonotype is one base distant, so this may be a read error. The chain's CDR3 is CASSWTGTGNTIYF. Written as DNA, the CDR3 is TGTGCCAGCAGCTGGACAGGGACTGGAAACACCATATATTTT. The chain carries TRBV7-2 and TRBJ1-3, with 8 bases matching TRBD1. The CDR3 has 14 amino acids. Germline V gene sequence: CDR1 SGHTA, CDR2 FQGNSA. V gave up 4 bases and J gave up 2 bases; unmatched junction bases: 1. The entire variable domain, with the rest obtained from reference TRBV7-2 and TRBJ1-3, is as follows: GAGVSQSPSNKVTEKGKDVELRCDPISGHTALYWYRQSLGQGLEFLIYFQGNSAPDKSGLPSDRFSAERTGGSVSTLTIQRTQQEDSAVYLCASSWTGTGNTIYFGEGSWLTVV.

V gene TRBV28 combines with J gene TRBJ1-4; D gene ambiguous. CDR1 and CDR2 (germline): MDHEN, SYDVKM. The CDR3 runs 12 residues. V dropped 5 bases and J dropped 8 bases, with 9 bases sitting between them. The CDR3 DNA is TGTGCCAGCAGTCCACTGAGGGAAAAACTGTTTTTT. This sequence encodes CASSPLREKLFF. Full variable domain (rest looked up from reference TRBV28 and TRBJ1-4): DVKVTQSSRYLVKRTGEKVFLECVQDMDHENMFWYRQDPGLGLRLIYFSYDVKMKEKGDIPEGYSVSREKKERFSLILESASTNQTSMYLCASSPLREKLFFGSGTQLSVL.

V and J are TRBV6-1 and TRBJ1-4, with TRBD1 matching 8 bases. This CDR3 spans 16 amino acids. CDR1 is MNHNS, CDR2 SASEGT, per germline. V shed 3 bases, J shed 5 bases, and the junction held 8 bases outside the gene matches. The CDR3 sequence is CASSDPGGPVNEKLFF. In nucleotides, the CDR3 is TGTGCCAGCAGTGACCCAGGGGGCCCCGTAAATGAAAAACTGTTTTTT.

V gene TRBV10-1 combines with J gene TRBJ2-5; maybe TRBD2 (6 bases). The CDR3 length is 16 residues. Germline V lookup: CDR1 WNHNN, CDR2 SYGVQD (reference sequence). Deletions cut 6 bases from V and 1 base from J, with 18 bases between. Written as DNA, the CDR3 is TGCGCCAGCAGCCCGACCCGGTGGGGAGGCCAAGAGACCCAGTACTTC. Translated: CASSPTRWGGQETQYF.

The chain carries TRBV7-8 and TRBJ1-1, with D possibly TRBD1 on 5 matching bases. V was clipped by 4 bases and J by 5 bases, with 14 bases between them. The CDR3 covers 14 residues. Per germline, CDR1 SGHVS and CDR2 FQNEAQ. This CDR3 reads CASSSRVRGTEAFF. As DNA, the CDR3 is TGTGCCAGCAGCTCCAGGGTGAGAGGAACTGAAGCTTTCTTT.

J is TRBJ1-2 and V is TRBV29-1; 9 bases map to TRBD1. The CDR3 has 16 amino acids. Germline V gene data show CDR1 as SQVTM and CDR2 as ANQGSEA. Trimming removed 5 bases from V and 3 bases from J; junction bases left unmatched: 13. The CDR3 region has the DNA TGCAGCGTTCCAGCCGCAGGGACAGGGAATGACTATGGCTACACCTTC. This sequence encodes CSVPAAGTGNDYGYTF.

The chain joins TRBV25-1 to TRBJ2-5; 11 bases are a match to TRBD2. The CDR3 consists of 16 residues. Per the germline V gene, CDR1 is MGHDK and CDR2 is SYGVNS. V dropped 5 bases and J dropped 6; count of bases not matched to a gene: 11. CDR3 sequence (DNA): TGTGCCAGCAGTTCCACTAGCGGGAGATTGCGGCAGACCCAGTACTTC. It translates to CASSSTSGRLRQTQYF.

The chain employs TRBV18 and TRBJ2-7; D not certain. CDR1 is KGHSH and CDR2 is LQKENI in the germline V gene. This CDR3 is built from 15 residues. V lost 3 bases and J lost 5, with 17 bases in between. As DNA, the CDR3 is TGTGCCAGCTCACCGTCTCCAGGCCAGAGCAACGAGCAGTACTTC. Translating it yields CASSPSPGQSNEQYF. The whole variable domain, remainder taken from reference TRBV18 and TRBJ2-7, is NAGVMQNPRHLVRRRGQEARLRCSPMKGHSHVYWYRQLPEEGLKFMVYLQKENIIDESGMPKERFSAEFPKEGPSILRIQQVVRGDSAAYFCASSPSPGQSNEQYFGPGTRLTVT.

As DNA, the CDR3 is TGTGCCAGCAGCCAAGGGAATGGACTGCAAAATGAGCAGTTCTTC. Amino acid sequence: CASSQGNGLQNEQFF. The chain combines TRBV3-1 (or the pseudogene TRBV3-2) with TRBJ2-1; weak D call: TRBD2 (5 bases). There are 15 residues in the CDR3. In germline, CDR1 is LGHDT, CDR2 YNNKEL (reference sequence). Trimming cost V 1 base and J 7 bases, with 14 bases left between them.

This clone was counted a few times. CDR3: CAIKGETEAFF. The DNA of the CDR3 is TGTGCCATCAAGGGGGAAACTGAAGCTTTCTTT. The V call is TRBV10-3, the J call TRBJ1-1, with D maybe TRBD1 (6 bases). The CDR3 covers 11 residues. V lost 7 bases and J 5 bases, leaving 8 bases between the germline ends. Germline values: CDR1 ENHRY, CDR2 SYGVKD.

This sequence joins TRBV3-1 (or the pseudogene TRBV3-2) and TRBJ2-7; 9 positions match TRBD1. This CDR3 is 14 amino acids long. CDR1 is LGHDT and CDR2 is YNNKEL in the germline V gene (reference sequence). V was clipped by 4 bases and J by 1 base; unmatched bases: 2. As DNA, the CDR3 is TGTGCCAGCAGCCTGGGACAGGGATCCTACGAGCAGTACTTC. Amino acids: CASSLGQGSYEQYF.

The chain uses TRBV6-4 and TRBJ1-2; TRBD1 aligns across 7 bases. The CDR3 totals 15 residues. Germline trimming cut 3 bases from V and 5 bases from J; bases unmatched to any gene: 9. The germline V gene encodes CDR1 MRHNA and CDR2 SNTAGT. The CDR3 DNA reads TGTGCCAGCAGTGAGTCGACAGGGAACCCTTATGGCTACACCTTC. As protein: CASSESTGNPYGYTF.

The genes are TRBV30 and TRBJ1-1; 8 nucleotides align to TRBD1. The CDR3 extends over 16 amino acids. Trimming removed 7 bases from V and 1 base from J; junction bases left unmatched: 14. Germline CDR1 and CDR2: GTSNPN and SVGIG (reference sequence). CDR3 coding DNA: TGTGCCTTCTTAATCTCAGGGGACAGGACGAACACTGAAGCTTTCTTT. This gives the protein CAFLISGDRTNTEAFF.

This chain uses TRBV6-6 with TRBJ2-3, with 10 positions matching TRBD2. The CDR3 length is 18 residues. Germline V CDR1 and CDR2: MNHNY, SVGAGI (reference sequence). The V gene end was trimmed by 6 bases and the J gene end by 4 bases; junction bases not matched to a gene: 16. CDR3 protein: CASSRGGFTSGIPDTQYF. The CDR3 bases are TGTGCCAGCAGCCGAGGGGGCTTCACTAGCGGGATTCCAGATACGCAGTATTTT.

This clone was seen a handful of times. This chain uses TRBV19 with TRBJ2-6; D is perhaps TRBD1 (6 bases). Germline V lookup: CDR1 LNHDA, CDR2 SQIVND (reference sequence). With 10 bases removed from V and 1 base from J, the gap between germline ends came to 8 bases. The CDR3 has 13 residues. The CDR3 region has the DNA TGTGCCACAACAGGGTCTGGGGCCAACGTCCTGACTTTC. This translates into CATTGSGANVLTF.

V is TRBV5-1 and J is TRBJ1-1; 7 bases are shared with TRBD1. The CDR3 is 15 amino acids. Germline V CDR1 and CDR2: SGHRS, YFSETQ. After removal of 4 bases from V and 0 bases from J, the junction contained 6 bases not matched to a gene. The DNA of the CDR3 is TGCGCCAGCAGCCTCAACAGGGGATTGAACACTGAAGCTTTCTTT. Residues: CASSLNRGLNTEAFF.

The chain is built from TRBV15 and TRBJ2-1, with 10 bases aligning to TRBD2. V shed 3 bases, J shed 5 bases, and the junction held 7 bases outside the gene matches. Germline loops: CDR1 LNHNV, CDR2 YYDKDF (reference sequence). The CDR3 contains 16 residues. The CDR3 bases are TGTGCCACCAGCAGGGGGGGGACTAGCGTTCACAATGAGCAGTTCTTC. Amino acid sequence: CATSRGGTSVHNEQFF. The variable domain in full, completed from reference TRBV15 and TRBJ2-1, reads DAMVIQNPRYQVTQFGKPVTLSCSQTLNHNVMYWYQQKSSQAPKLLFHYYDKDFNNEADTPDNFQSRRPNTSFCFLDIRSPGLGDTAMYLCATSRGGTSVHNEQFFGPGTRLTVL.

J is TRBJ2-2 and V is TRBV27; 9 positions agree with TRBD2. The V gene's germline CDR1 is MNHEY and CDR2 SMNVEV (reference sequence). Losses at the gene ends were 1 base for V and 6 bases for J; bases not matched to a gene: 3. The CDR3 is 15 residues long. The CDR3 DNA reads as TGTGCCAGCAGTTTATTATTAGCGGGAGCCGGGGAGCTGTTTTTT. Protein: CASSLLLAGAGELFF.

The chain employs TRBV5-1 and TRBJ2-7; 8 nucleotides align to TRBD2. The trim removed 4 bases at V and 6 bases at J, leaving 6 bases unmatched. The CDR3 is 13 amino acids. CDR1 and CDR2 (germline): SGHRS, YFSETQ. The CDR3 loop reads CASSRREAGEQYF. In DNA form, the CDR3 reads TGCGCCAGCAGCCGGCGGGAGGCGGGCGAGCAGTACTTC.